Shown below are 17 T cell receptor beta chains from a single sample sequenced in a study of response to subunit inactivated influenza vaccine. TCRdb re-called the RT-PCR reads through MiXCR, storing one row per CDR3 protein. The sample includes hundreds of thousands of distinct CDR3 sequences, approximately 7.6% of them seen just once. The sequencing here drew on PBMCs from blood, taken about 24 months after vaccination. The origin of the receptors is a man aged 50 to 75 who received an inactivated influenza vaccine.

This clonotype has ten or more counts. The chain carries TRBV6-5 and TRBJ1-6; tentative D call: TRBD1 (6 bases). V gave up 2 bases and J gave up 5 bases, with 13 bases separating them. Germline CDR1 MNHEY, CDR2 SVGAGI. This CDR3 region has 16 residues. DNA for the CDR3: TGTGCCAGCAGTTACATAGGGGGGCTTGATAATTCACCCCTCCACTTT. It is translated as CASSYIGGLDNSPLHF.

This clonotype was counted at least ten times. The junction differs from germline at one of its ends, possibly a read error. The gene calls are TRBV25-1 and TRBJ1-1; 12 bases are shared with TRBD1. The CDR3 has 13 residues. The germline gives CDR1 MGHDK, CDR2 SYGVNS. The CDR3 loop is CASSARDRGLISF. The CDR3 DNA follows: TGTGCCAGCAGTGCCCGGGACAGGGGGCTGATCTCCTTT.

This chain connects TRBV2 to TRBJ2-2; D unclear. Germline CDR1 reads SNHLY; CDR2 reads FYNNEI. This CDR3 contains 13 residues. Trimming took 3 bases from V and 4 from J, leaving 6 bases between them. DNA of the CDR3: TGTGCCAGCAGTGATGGCGTCACCGGGGAGCTGTTTTTT. It translates to CASSDGVTGELFF.

The chain links TRBV12-3 or TRBV12-4 to TRBJ1-1, with D possibly being TRBD1 (6 bases). V was shortened by 11 bases and J by 3 bases, with 28 bases between the two germline ends. The CDR3 contains 17 residues. In DNA form, the CDR3 reads TGTGCCCTCAGTTCCACGACAGGTGTAGGGACTTACACTGAAGCTTTCTTT. It yields the protein CALSSTTGVGTYTEAFF.

In nucleotides, the CDR3 is TGTGCCAGCAGCTTATCGTTAGGTAATGAGCAGTTCTTC. It codes for CASSLSLGNEQFF. This chain joins TRBV7-7 and TRBJ2-1; no firm D call. Germline assignment: CDR1 SSHAT and CDR2 FNYEAQ (reference sequence). V was pared by 2 bases and J by 7 bases, with 9 bases between. The CDR3 sequence is 13 residues long.

The chain recombines TRBV29-1 with TRBJ2-3; no clear D. The V and J ends lost 7 bases and 0 bases respectively, with 14 bases between them. This CDR3 has 14 amino acids. Germline CDR1 and CDR2: SQVTM and ANQGSEA. CDR3 amino acids: CSAWGSPSTDTQYF. The CDR3 DNA reads as TGCAGCGCCTGGGGTAGCCCTAGCACAGATACGCAGTATTTT.

This clonotype was found many times. The chain couples TRBV4-2 to TRBJ2-3, with 11 bases matching TRBD2. Looked up from germline, CDR1 is LGHNA and CDR2 is YNFKEQ. With 1 base clipped from V and 5 bases from J, the junction kept 5 bases outside the gene matches. CDR3 length equals 16 residues. The CDR3: CASSQGEGLAGDTQYF. CDR3 bases: TGTGCCAGCAGCCAAGGGGAAGGACTAGCGGGAGATACGCAGTATTTT.

This clonotype was seen repeatedly, ten times or more. The rearrangement links TRBV3-1 to TRBJ2-5; tentative D call: TRBD2 (5 bases). With 8 bases removed from V and 5 bases from J, the gap between germline ends came to 9 bases. This CDR3 is 11 amino acids long. The germline gives CDR1 LGHDT, CDR2 YNNKEL (reference sequence). In DNA form, the CDR3 reads TGTGCCAGCGGCCGAGGGGAGACCCAGTACTTC. Its protein product is CASGRGETQYF.

The chain combines TRBV7-7 with TRBJ2-1; 10 bases are a match to TRBD2. Trimming at V came to 0 bases and at J to 5 bases, leaving 4 bases not matched to a gene. Germline loops: CDR1 SSHAT, CDR2 FNYEAQ (reference sequence). The CDR3 extends over 16 amino acids. The CDR3 coding sequence is TGTGCCAGCAGCTTAGCGGTCCTAGCGGGAGACAATGAGCAGTTCTTC. Translating gives CASSLAVLAGDNEQFF.

This chain links TRBV12-3 or TRBV12-4 with TRBJ1-5, with TRBD1 as a possible D gene (5 bases). CDR3 length: 16 residues. V shed 0 bases and J shed 5 bases, with 14 bases lying between them. The DNA for the CDR3 is TGTGCCAGCAGTTTAGCGCGCGGGGCGGGGTATCAGCCCCAGCATTTT. Translation: CASSLARGAGYQPQHF.

As concerns this clonotype: One end of the junction fails to match germline, which may point to a read error. The chain is built from TRBV20-1 and TRBJ1-2, with D hard to call. Germline CDR1 is DFQATT and CDR2 is SNEGSKA (reference sequence). This CDR3 region has 14 residues. The CDR3 DNA follows: TGCAGTGCCGAGGGCAGTGGTGGCGCTTCATATTCCCATTTC. Protein product: CSAEGSGGASYSHF.

The sample holds a few counts of this clonotype. The rearrangement uses TRBV20-1 and TRBJ2-1; no definite D call. This CDR3 spans 16 amino acids. V lost 0 bases to trimming and J lost 2 bases, with 14 bases between them. The V gene's germline CDR1 is DFQATT and CDR2 SNEGSKA (reference sequence). DNA of the CDR3: TGCAGTGCTAGAGATGAAGGGCGGTTGACCTACAATGAGCAGTTCTTC. Protein sequence: CSARDEGRLTYNEQFF.

Only a few counts were recorded for this clonotype. The J gene is TRBJ1-1, the V gene TRBV9; maybe TRBD1 (5 bases). CDR1 is SGDLS and CDR2 is YYNGEE in the germline V gene. The CDR3 totals 14 residues. Trimming took 0 bases from V and 4 from J, leaving 10 bases between them. CDR3 region: CASSVAGGFTEAFF. For the CDR3, the DNA is TGTGCCAGCAGCGTAGCCGGGGGTTTCACTGAAGCTTTCTTT.

This clonotype was seen more than once but under ten times. This chain links TRBV27 with TRBJ2-3, with a tentative D call TRBD2 (5 bases). CDR1 and CDR2 (germline): MNHEY, SMNVEV (reference sequence). V lost 3 bases and J lost 10, with 8 bases in between. CDR3 length equals 11 residues. The CDR3 region is CASSLGASQYF. For the CDR3, the DNA is TGTGCCAGCAGTTTGGGAGCGTCGCAGTATTTT.

The V and J genes are TRBV10-3 and TRBJ2-4; 9 positions agree with TRBD1. The V gene end was trimmed by 4 bases and the J gene end by 3 bases; junction bases not matched to a gene: 4. The germline gives CDR1 ENHRY, CDR2 SYGVKD. The CDR3 sequence is 15 residues long. In nucleotides, the CDR3 is TGTGCCATCAGTGCGGACAGGGGTGGCAAAAACATTCAGTACTTC. This codes for CAISADRGGKNIQYF.

The chain recombines TRBV28 with TRBJ1-5; TRBD1 aligns across 9 bases. The germline gives CDR1 MDHEN, CDR2 SYDVKM. The ends lost 5 bases at V and 3 bases at J; junction bases unmatched: 8. CDR3 size: 16 residues. The CDR3 DNA follows: TGTGCCAGCAGTCTAAACAGGGGGCGCCCCAATCAGCCCCAGCATTTT. It is translated as CASSLNRGRPNQPQHF.

The chain is built from TRBV19 and TRBJ2-1, with TRBD1 as a possible D gene (7 bases). Germline CDR1 LNHDA, CDR2 SQIVND (reference sequence). Trimming shortened V by 5 bases and J by 4 bases, and 18 bases separated the two germline ends. This CDR3 comprises 16 residues. The DNA of the CDR3 is TGTGCCAGTAGTGCCTCTACAGGGGCGGGATACAATGAGCAGTTCTTC. Protein sequence: CASSASTGAGYNEQFF.